A single TCR beta chain is shown here with its context. Its binding antigen is unknown. The junction does not match germline at one end; this may be a read error. This record belongs to a study of T cell repertoires in cytomegalovirus infection (dated by TCRdb to about 2019). Study-wide context: Peptide stimulations targeted recently identified HLA-C-restricted CMV epitopes, whose presentation resists viral immunomodulation, together with well-studied HLA-B-restricted epitopes. Because public TCR beta signatures pointed to carriage of CMV infection together with the matching HLA type, the HLA type of each donor mattered for the analysis.

For CDR1 and CDR2, the germline V gene lists SGHTA and FQGTGA. The CDR3 measures 17 amino acids from cysteine to phenylalanine. Only the CDR3 region is kept as DNA, spanning 51 bases read in frame from base 1. Overall study results and their limits: The ex vivo response was dominated by HLA-C-restricted CMV-specific TCR beta clonotypes, and the single most frequent clonotype in two of eight donors was supplied by these HLA-C-restricted clonotypes. In both this cohort and an independent roughly 400-donor cohort, the cumulative frequency of public TCR beta family members distinguished carriers of CMV infection plus the relevant HLA type.

What the treatment or condition label conveys for this sample: in vitro stimulation with specific CMV peptide epitopes to enrich CMV-specific T cells. The sequencer was an Illumina HiSeq 1500. TCRdb trimmed public reads at Q25 via fastp, called clones via MiXCR and kept in-frame beta chains. Here each entry gathers all rows of one CDR3 protein and keeps the most common genes and DNA. This sample has approximately 990,000 distinct CDR3 sequences in its table, and 30% to 40% of those were observed once. The top ten clones comprise around an eighth of the sample. Here the chain combines TRBV7-3 and TRBJ2-6; TRBD1 fits 9 bases in the junction. The sequence was obtained from a human donor in good health (CMV status not recorded). Some clones in this sample may be carry-over from other donors' samples. The sequences come from cultured CD8+ T cells from PBMCs, collected from culture after CMV antigen stimulation. CDR3 sequence: CASRSTGGESGANALTF. In nucleotide form, the sequence is TGTGCCAGCAGATCAACAGGGGGCGAATCTGGGGCCAACGCCCTGACTTTC.